What follows are 3 T cell receptor beta chains derived from one specimen sequenced in a study of shared T cell receptors in the human thymus. Clones were sequenced by immunoSEQ multiplex PCR, and TCRdb holds only the in-frame ones, with some missing. The table shows hundreds of thousands of clones, with 95% occurring only once. The specimen was thymocytes. The receptor source for this set is a human donor.

The chain carries TRBV27 and TRBJ2-1; 8 nucleotides agree with TRBD2. Trimming cost V 4 bases and J 0 bases; bases outside gene matches: 5. Germline V gives CDR1 MNHEY, CDR2 SMNVEV (reference sequence). The CDR3 has 16 residues. Here the CDR3 reads CASSSRTSSSYNEQFF. In DNA form, the CDR3 reads TGTGCCAGCAGTTCCAGGACTAGCAGCTCCTACAATGAGCAGTTCTTC.

CDR3 loop: CASSFYRNYGYTF. CDR3 bases: TGTGCCAGCAGTTTCTACCGAAACTATGGCTACACCTTC. The rearrangement joins TRBV27 to TRBJ1-2; D uncertain. The germline gives CDR1 MNHEY, CDR2 SMNVEV (reference sequence). The CDR3 has 13 residues. The V and J ends lost 3 bases and 2 bases respectively, with 7 bases between them.

The chain combines TRBV27 with TRBJ1-3, with D possibly matching TRBD1 (6 bases). This CDR3 has 15 amino acids. The germline CDR1 and CDR2 sequences are MNHEY and SMNVEV (reference sequence). Trimming pared 0 bases from V and 2 bases from J, leaving 8 bases between. CDR3 region: CASSLSGAPGNTIYF. The CDR3 region has the DNA TGTGCCAGCAGTTTATCGGGGGCGCCTGGAAACACCATATATTTT.